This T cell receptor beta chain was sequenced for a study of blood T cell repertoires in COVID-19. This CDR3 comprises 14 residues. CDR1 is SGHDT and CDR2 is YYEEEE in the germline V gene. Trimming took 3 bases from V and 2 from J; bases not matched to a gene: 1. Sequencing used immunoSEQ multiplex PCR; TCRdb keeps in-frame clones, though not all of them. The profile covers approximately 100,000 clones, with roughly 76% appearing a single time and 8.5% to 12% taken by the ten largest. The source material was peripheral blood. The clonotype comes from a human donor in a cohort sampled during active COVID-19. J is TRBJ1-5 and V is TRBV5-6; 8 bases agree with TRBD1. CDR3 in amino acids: CASSWGQGNQPQHF. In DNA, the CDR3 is TGTGCCAGCAGCTGGGGACAGGGCAATCAGCCCCAGCATTTT.